The rows below give T cell receptor beta chains drawn from one sample of a study of graft-versus-host responses after intestinal transplantation. These TCRs' antigens remain unknown. Sequencing was performed with immunoSEQ multiplex PCR; in TCRdb, only in-frame clones are kept and a portion is missing. The table lists about 39,000 clones, over 90% of them singletons. This specimen was unstimulated CD8+ T cells sorted from spleen or lymph node cells, taken before transplant. The origin of the receptors is a human donor who was the organ donor for an intestinal transplant. CDR3s include the opening cysteine and the closing phenylalanine or tryptophan. A D gene is named only where the DNA matches it firmly. Size tells how often a clone was seen (once, few, many) or the class of an expanded clone, and some rows leave it out.

. TRBJ2-3 TRBV7-6 . CASSLALSFTDTQYF TGTGCCAGCAGCTTAGCGTTGAGTTTCACAGATACGCAGTATTTT
. TRBJ2-5 TRBV25-1 . CASRRQETQYF TGTGCCAGCAGGCGACAAGAGACCCAGTACTTC
. TRBJ2-7 TRBV4-3 . CASSQGPGPWEQYF TGCGCCAGCAGCCAAGGTCCAGGTCCTTGGGAGCAGTACTTC
TRBD2 TRBJ2-7 TRBV27 few CASSLLAGAYEQYF TGTGCCAGCAGTTTACTAGCGGGAGCCTACGAGCAGTACTTC
TRBD2 TRBJ2-1 TRBV4-1 . CASSGTLVNEQFF TGCGCCAGTAGCGGGACATTAGTGAATGAGCAGTTCTTC
. TRBJ2-1 TRBV5-1 . CASSFASSYNEQFF TGCGCCAGCAGCTTTGCGAGCTCCTACAATGAGCAGTTCTTC
. TRBJ1-3 TRBV15 few CATSRVGNTIYF TGTGCCACCAGCAGAGTTGGAAACACCATATATTTT
. TRBJ2-7 TRBV28 . CASSFGYEQYF TGTGCCAGCAGTTTCGGGTACGAACAGTACTTC
. TRBJ2-7 TRBV2 . CANYRAGEVEQYF TGTGCCAACTACAGGGCTGGCGAGGTTGAGCAGTACTTC
. TRBJ1-2 TRBV6-5 . CASSSRTDGYTF TGTGCCAGCAGTAGCCGGACAGACGGCTACACCTTC
. TRBJ2-7 TRBV27 . CASSLGRNYEQYF TGTGCCAGCAGTCTAGGACGGAATTACGAGCAGTACTTC
. TRBJ1-2 TRBV27 . CASSFGDNYGYTF TGTGCCAGCAGTTTTGGGGACAACTATGGCTACACCTTC
. TRBJ2-1 TRBV5-4 . CASSFQDEQFF TGTGCCAGCTCTTTTCAGGATGAGCAGTTCTTC
. TRBJ2-7 TRBV5-4 . CASSFSRPAGPYEQYF TGTGCCAGCAGCTTTTCCCGACCGGCGGGGCCCTACGAGCAGTACTTC
TRBD2 TRBJ2-1 TRBV6-5 once CASSGTSSYNEQFF TGTGCCAGCAGCGGGACTAGCTCCTACAATGAGCAGTTCTTC
. TRBJ2-7 TRBV5-1 . CASSLGGLLYEQYF TGCGCCAGCAGCCTAGGGGGACTACTTTACGAGCAGTACTTC
. TRBJ2-3 TRBV10-3 . CAISEDRLRESTDTQYF TGTGCCATCAGTGAGGACCGACTACGGGAGAGCACAGATACGCAGTATTTT
TRBD2 TRBJ2-1 TRBV18 . CASSPYAEREAYNEQFF TGTGCCAGCTCACCCTATGCGGAGCGGGAGGCCTACAATGAGCAGTTCTTC
. TRBJ2-1 TRBV9 . CASSAPGLVSYNEQFF TGTGCCAGCAGCGCACCAGGGTTGGTCTCCTACAATGAGCAGTTCTTC
. TRBJ1-2 TRBV14 . CASREGNGYTF TGTGCCAGCAGGGAGGGGAACGGCTACACCTTC
. TRBJ2-1 TRBV7-9 . CASSLQGYNEQFF TGTGCCAGCAGCTTACAGGGGTACAATGAGCAGTTCTTC
. TRBJ2-7 TRBV1 . CTSSHLTSGSPRSYEQYF TGCACCAGCAGCCATCTGACTAGCGGTTCACCCCGCTCCTACGAGCAGTACTTC
. TRBJ2-1 TRBV27 . CASSLYPITYNEQFF TGTGCCAGCAGTTTATACCCCATAACCTACAATGAGCAGTTCTTC
. TRBJ1-5 TRBV9 once CASSVRGPRGQSNQPQHF TGTGCCAGCAGCGTCAGGGGTCCCAGGGGTCAGAGCAATCAGCCCCAGCATTTT
TRBD1 TRBJ2-7 TRBV5-1 . CASSDWTGPYEQYF TGCGCCAGCAGCGACTGGACAGGCCCCTACGAGCAGTACTTC
. TRBJ2-1 TRBV25-1 once CASSESLRNEQFF TGTGCCAGCAGTGAATCTCTGCGAAATGAGCAGTTCTTC
TRBD1 TRBJ1-5 TRBV28 . CASSEDRVIGQPQHF TGTGCCAGCAGTGAGGACAGGGTTATCGGTCAGCCCCAGCATTTT